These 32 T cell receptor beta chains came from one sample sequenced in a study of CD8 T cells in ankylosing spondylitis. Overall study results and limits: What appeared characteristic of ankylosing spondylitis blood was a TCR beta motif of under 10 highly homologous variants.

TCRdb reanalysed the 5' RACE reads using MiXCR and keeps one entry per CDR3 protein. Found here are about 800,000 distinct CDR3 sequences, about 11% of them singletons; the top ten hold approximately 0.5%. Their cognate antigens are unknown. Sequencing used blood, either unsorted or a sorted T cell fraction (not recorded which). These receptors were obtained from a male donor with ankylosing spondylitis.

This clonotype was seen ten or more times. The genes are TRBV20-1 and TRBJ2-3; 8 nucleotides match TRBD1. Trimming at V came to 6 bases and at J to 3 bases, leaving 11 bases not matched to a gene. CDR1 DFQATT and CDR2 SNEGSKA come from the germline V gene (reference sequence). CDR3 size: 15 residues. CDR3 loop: CSAGFRDRMTDTQYF. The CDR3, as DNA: TGCAGTGCAGGATTCAGGGACAGGATGACAGATACGCAGTATTTT.

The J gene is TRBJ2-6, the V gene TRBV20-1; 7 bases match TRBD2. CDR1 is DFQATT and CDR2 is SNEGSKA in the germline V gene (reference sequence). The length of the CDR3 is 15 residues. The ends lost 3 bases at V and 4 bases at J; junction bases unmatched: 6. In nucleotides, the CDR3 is TGCAGTGCTAGCTCGGCGGGAGCCGGGGCCAACGTCCTGACTTTC. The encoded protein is CSASSAGAGANVLTF.

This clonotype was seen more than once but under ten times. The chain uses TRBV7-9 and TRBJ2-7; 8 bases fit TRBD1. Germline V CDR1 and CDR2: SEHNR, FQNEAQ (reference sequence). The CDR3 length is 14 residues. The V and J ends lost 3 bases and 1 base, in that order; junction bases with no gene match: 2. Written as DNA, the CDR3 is TGTGCCAGCAGCTTGTGGACAGGGTCCTACGAGCAGTACTTC. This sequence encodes CASSLWTGSYEQYF.

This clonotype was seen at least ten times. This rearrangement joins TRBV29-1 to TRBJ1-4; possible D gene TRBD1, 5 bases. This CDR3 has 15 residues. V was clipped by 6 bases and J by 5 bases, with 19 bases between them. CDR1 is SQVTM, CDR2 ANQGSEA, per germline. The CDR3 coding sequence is TGCAGCGTCGTACCATCCAGGGCAGCCAATGAAAAACTGTTTTTT. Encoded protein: CSVVPSRAANEKLFF.

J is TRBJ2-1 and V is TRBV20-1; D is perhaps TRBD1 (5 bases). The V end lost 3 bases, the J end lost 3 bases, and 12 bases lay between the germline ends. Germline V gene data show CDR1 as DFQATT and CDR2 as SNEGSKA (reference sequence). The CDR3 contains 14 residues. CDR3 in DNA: TGCAGTGCTAGTCTTAGCAGGGACTACAATGAGCAGTTCTTC. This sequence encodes CSASLSRDYNEQFF.

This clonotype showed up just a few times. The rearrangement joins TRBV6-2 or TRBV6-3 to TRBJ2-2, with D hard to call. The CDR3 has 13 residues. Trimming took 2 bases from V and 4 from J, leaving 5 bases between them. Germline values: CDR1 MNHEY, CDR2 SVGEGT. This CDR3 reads CASSYTPTGELFF. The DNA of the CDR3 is TGTGCCAGCAGTTACACCCCCACCGGGGAGCTGTTTTTT.

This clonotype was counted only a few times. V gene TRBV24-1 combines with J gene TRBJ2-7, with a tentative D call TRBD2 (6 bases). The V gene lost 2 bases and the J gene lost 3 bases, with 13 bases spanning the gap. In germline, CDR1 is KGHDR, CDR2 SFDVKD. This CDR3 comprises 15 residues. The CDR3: CATSDSGEAGYEQYF. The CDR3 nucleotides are TGTGCCACCAGTGATTCTGGGGAGGCAGGCTACGAGCAGTACTTC.

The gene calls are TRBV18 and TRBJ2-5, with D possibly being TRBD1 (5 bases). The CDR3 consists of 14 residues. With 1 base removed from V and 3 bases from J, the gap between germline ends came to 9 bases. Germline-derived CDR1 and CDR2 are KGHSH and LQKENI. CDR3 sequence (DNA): TGTGCCAGCTCACCACAACAGGCAGAAGAGACCCAGTACTTC. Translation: CASSPQQAEETQYF.

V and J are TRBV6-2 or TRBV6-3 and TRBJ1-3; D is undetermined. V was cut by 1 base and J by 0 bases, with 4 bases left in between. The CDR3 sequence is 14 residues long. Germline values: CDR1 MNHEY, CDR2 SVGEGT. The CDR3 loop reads CASSYWSSGNTIYF. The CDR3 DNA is TGTGCCAGCAGTTACTGGAGCTCTGGAAACACCATATATTTT.

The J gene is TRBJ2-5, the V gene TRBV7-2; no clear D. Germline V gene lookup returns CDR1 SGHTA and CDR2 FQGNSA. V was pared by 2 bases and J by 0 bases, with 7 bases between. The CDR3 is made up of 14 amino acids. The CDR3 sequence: CASSLKRYQETQYF. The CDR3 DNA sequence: TGTGCCAGCAGCTTAAAGAGGTACCAAGAGACCCAGTACTTC.

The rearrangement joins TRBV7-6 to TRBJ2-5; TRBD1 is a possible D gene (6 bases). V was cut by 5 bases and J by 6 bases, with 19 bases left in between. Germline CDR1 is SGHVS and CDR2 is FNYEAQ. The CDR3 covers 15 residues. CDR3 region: CASSPSRQQGKTQYF. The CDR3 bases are TGTGCCAGCAGCCCCTCCCGGCAGCAGGGGAAGACCCAGTACTTC.

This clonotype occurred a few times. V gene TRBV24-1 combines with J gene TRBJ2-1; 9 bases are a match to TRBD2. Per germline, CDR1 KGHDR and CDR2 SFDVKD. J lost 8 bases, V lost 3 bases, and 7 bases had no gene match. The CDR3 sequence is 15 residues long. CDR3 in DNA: TGTGCCACCAGTGATCGGGCTAGCGGGAACGATGAGCAGTTCTTC. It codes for CATSDRASGNDEQFF.

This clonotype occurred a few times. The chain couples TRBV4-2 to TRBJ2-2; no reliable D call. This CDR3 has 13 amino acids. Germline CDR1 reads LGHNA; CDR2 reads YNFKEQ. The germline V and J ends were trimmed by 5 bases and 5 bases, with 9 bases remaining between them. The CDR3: CASSTKITGELFF. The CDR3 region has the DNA TGTGCCAGCAGCACTAAGATTACCGGGGAGCTGTTTTTT.

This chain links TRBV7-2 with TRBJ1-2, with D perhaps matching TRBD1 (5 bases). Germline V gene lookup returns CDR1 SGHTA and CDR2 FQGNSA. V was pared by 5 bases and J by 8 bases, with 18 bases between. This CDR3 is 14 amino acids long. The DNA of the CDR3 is TGTGCCAGCAGCGTCGCCCGGGGGGTTTTGGGCTACACCTTC. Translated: CASSVARGVLGYTF.

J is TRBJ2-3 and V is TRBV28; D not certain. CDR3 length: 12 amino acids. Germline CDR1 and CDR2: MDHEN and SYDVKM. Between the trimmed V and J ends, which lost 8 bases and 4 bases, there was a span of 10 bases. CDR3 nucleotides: TGTGCCAGCTCTGAGGACCCAGATACGCAGTATTTT. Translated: CASSEDPDTQYF. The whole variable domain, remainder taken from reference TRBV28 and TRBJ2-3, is DVKVTQSSRYLVKRTGEKVFLECVQDMDHENMFWYRQDPGLGLRLIYFSYDVKMKEKGDIPEGYSVSREKKERFSLILESASTNQTSMYLCASSEDPDTQYFGPGTRLTVL.

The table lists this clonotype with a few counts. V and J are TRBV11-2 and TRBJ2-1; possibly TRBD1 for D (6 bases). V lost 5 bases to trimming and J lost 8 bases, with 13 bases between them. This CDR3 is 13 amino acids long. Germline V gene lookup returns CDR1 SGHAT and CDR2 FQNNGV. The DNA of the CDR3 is TGTGCCAGCAGCAGTAGGGGGACCCATGAGCAGTTCTTC. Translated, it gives CASSSRGTHEQFF.

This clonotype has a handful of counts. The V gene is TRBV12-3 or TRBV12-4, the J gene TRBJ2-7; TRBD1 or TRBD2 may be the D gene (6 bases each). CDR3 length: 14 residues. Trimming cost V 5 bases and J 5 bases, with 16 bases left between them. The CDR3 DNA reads TGTGCCAGCAGTACCAGGGGCGCGGGACACGAGCAGTACTTC. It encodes CASSTRGAGHEQYF.

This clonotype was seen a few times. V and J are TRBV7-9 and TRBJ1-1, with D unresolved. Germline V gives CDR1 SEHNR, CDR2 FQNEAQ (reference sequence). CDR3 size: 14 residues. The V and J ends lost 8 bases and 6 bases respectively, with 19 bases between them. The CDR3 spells CASLVQALSSEAFF. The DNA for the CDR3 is TGTGCCAGCTTAGTCCAGGCCCTGTCCTCTGAAGCTTTCTTT.

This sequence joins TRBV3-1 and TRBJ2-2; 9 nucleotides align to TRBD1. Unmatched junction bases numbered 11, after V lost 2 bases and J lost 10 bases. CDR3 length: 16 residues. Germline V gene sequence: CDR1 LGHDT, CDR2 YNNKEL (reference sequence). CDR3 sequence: CASSQSPGQGFLELFF. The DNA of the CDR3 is TGTGCCAGCAGCCAAAGCCCGGGACAGGGCTTTTTGGAGCTGTTTTTT.

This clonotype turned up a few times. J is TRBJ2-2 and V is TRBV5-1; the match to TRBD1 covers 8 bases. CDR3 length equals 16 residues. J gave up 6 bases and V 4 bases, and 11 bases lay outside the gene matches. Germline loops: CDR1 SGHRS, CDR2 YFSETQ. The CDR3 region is CASSVLLQGVSGELFF. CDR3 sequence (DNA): TGCGCCAGCAGCGTATTACTACAGGGGGTATCCGGGGAGCTGTTTTTT.

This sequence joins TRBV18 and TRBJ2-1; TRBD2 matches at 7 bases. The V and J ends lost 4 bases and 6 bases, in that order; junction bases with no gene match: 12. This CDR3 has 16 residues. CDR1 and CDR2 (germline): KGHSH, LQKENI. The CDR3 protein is CASSQGGAVRGNEQFF. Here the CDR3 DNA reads TGTGCCAGCTCACAGGGAGGGGCAGTTAGAGGCAATGAGCAGTTCTTC.

The CDR3 spells CSARDTGRGNSYNEQFF. The CDR3 DNA reads as TGCAGTGCTAGAGATACGGGCAGGGGAAACTCCTACAATGAGCAGTTCTTC. The genes are TRBV20-1 and TRBJ2-1; TRBD1 is a possible D gene (6 bases). The CDR3 runs to 17 residues. Trimming took off 0 bases at V and 0 bases at J, with 15 bases between the two ends. CDR1 is DFQATT and CDR2 is SNEGSKA in the germline V gene (reference sequence).

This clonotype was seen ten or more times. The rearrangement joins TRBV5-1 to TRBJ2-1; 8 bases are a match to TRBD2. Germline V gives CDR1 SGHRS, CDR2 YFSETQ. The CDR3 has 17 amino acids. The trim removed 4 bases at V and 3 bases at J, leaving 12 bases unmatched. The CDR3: CASSRASSGSYYNEQFF. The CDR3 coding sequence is TGCGCCAGCAGCCGCGCGAGCAGCGGGAGTTACTACAATGAGCAGTTCTTC. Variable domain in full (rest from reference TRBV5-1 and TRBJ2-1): KAGVTQTPRYLIKTRGQQVTLSCSPISGHRSVSWYQQTPGQGLQFLFEYFSETQRNKGNFPGRFSGRQFSNSRSEMNVSTLELGDSALYLCASSRASSGSYYNEQFFGPGTRLTVL.

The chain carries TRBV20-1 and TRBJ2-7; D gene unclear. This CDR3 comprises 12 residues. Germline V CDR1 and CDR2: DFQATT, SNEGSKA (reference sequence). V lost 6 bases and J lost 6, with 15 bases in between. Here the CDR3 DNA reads TGCAGTGCAGAGAGGTCAGGAGTCGAGCAGTACTTC. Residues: CSAERSGVEQYF.

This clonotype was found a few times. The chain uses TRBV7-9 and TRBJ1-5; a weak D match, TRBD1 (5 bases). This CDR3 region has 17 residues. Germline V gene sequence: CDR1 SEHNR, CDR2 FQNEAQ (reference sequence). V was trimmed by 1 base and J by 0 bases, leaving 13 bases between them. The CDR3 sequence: CASSLGWGKGSNQPQHF. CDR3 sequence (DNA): TGTGCCAGCAGCTTAGGATGGGGGAAGGGTAGCAATCAGCCCCAGCATTTT.

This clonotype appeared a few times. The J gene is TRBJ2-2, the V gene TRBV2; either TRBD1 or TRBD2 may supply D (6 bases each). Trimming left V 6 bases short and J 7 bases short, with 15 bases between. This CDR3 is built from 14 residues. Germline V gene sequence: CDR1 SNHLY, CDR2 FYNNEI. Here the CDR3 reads CASRRGAGDGELFF. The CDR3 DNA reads TGTGCCAGCAGGAGGGGGGCAGGGGACGGGGAGCTGTTTTTT.

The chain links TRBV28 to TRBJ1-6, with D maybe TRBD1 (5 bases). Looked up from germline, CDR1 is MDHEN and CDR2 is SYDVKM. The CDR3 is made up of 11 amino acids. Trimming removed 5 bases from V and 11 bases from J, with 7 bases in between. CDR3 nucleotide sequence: TGTGCCAGCAGTCCAGGGCCACCCCTCCACTTT. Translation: CASSPGPPLHF.

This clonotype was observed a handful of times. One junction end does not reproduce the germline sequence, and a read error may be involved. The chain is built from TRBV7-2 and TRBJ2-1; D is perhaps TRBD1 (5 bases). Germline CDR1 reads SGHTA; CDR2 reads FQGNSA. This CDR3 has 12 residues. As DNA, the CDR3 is TGTGCCAGCAGTTTCAGGGTTGGTGAGCAGCTCTTC. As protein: CASSFRVGEQLF.

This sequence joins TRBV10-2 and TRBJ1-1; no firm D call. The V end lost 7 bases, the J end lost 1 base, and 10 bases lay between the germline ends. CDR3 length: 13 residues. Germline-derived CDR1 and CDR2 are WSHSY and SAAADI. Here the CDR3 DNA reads TGCGCCAGCAATAGACAAAAGAACACTGAAGCTTTCTTT. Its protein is CASNRQKNTEAFF.

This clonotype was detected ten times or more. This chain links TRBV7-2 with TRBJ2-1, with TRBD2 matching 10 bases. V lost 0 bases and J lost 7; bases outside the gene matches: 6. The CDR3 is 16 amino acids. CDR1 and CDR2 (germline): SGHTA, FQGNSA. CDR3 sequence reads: CASSLAPQREGNEQFF. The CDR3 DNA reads TGTGCCAGCAGCTTAGCGCCCCAGCGGGAGGGGAATGAGCAGTTCTTC.

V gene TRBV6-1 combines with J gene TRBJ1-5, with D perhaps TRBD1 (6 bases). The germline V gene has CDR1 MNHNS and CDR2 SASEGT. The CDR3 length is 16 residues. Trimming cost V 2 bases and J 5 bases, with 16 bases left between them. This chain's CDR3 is CASSEYGRGQDQPQHF. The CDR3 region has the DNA TGTGCCAGCAGTGAATATGGCAGGGGCCAAGATCAGCCCCAGCATTTT.

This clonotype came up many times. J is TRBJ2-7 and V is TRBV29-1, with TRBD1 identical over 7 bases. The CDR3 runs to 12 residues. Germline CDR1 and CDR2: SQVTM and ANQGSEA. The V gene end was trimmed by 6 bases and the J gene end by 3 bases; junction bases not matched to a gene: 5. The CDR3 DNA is TGCAGCGTGGCAGGGACAGTCTACGAGCAGTACTTC. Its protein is CSVAGTVYEQYF.